Listed below are T cell receptor beta chains from one sample, sequenced in a study of blood T cells in healthy people across ages. TCRdb re-analysed the 5' RACE reads in MiXCR, keeping a single row per CDR3 protein. This sample has roughly 1,000,000 distinct CDR3 sequences, with about 25% found just once. These same data were also listed under a study on T cells of mothers and their children.

What was sequenced was blood. These receptors came from a girl under 10 years old in good health. Each CDR3 is given with its conserved first and last residue. A D gene is named only where the DNA matches it firmly. Size values are once, few and many counts, or a class for expanded clones, and some rows have none.

j_call: TRBJ2-7; clone_size: few; cdr3_length: 14; d_call: .; v_call: TRBV7-9; cdr3_nt: TGTGCCAGCAGTCTACAGGGTTACTTCGGCGAGCAGTACTTC; cdr3_aa: CASSLQGYFGEQYF
j_call: TRBJ2-5; clone_size: .; cdr3_length: 14; d_call: .; v_call: TRBV20-1; cdr3_nt: TGCAGTGCTAGAAGGGGGGTTGGTCAAGAGACCCAGTACTTC; cdr3_aa: CSARRGVGQETQYF
j_call: TRBJ1-4; clone_size: few; cdr3_length: 15; d_call: .; v_call: TRBV12-3/TRBV12-4; cdr3_nt: TGTGCCAGCAGTTCGGGGACCCGGGCTGGGGAAAAACTGTTTTTT; cdr3_aa: CASSSGTRAGEKLFF
j_call: TRBJ1-1; clone_size: .; cdr3_length: 11; d_call: .; v_call: TRBV29-1; cdr3_nt: TGCAGCGTCTCGTGGAACACTGAAGCTTTCTTT; cdr3_aa: CSVSWNTEAFF
j_call: TRBJ1-3; clone_size: .; cdr3_length: 15; d_call: .; v_call: TRBV12-3/TRBV12-4; cdr3_nt: TGTGCCAGCAGTCCCGGGGCCGTCGCTGGAAACACCATATATTTT; cdr3_aa: CASSPGAVAGNTIYF
j_call: TRBJ2-3; clone_size: .; cdr3_length: 21; d_call: TRBD2; v_call: TRBV7-6; cdr3_nt: TGTGCCAGCAGCAAAACGAGCGGGACTAGAGCCCTACTTGCTAGCACAGATACGCAGTATTTT; cdr3_aa: CASSKTSGTRALLASTDTQYF
j_call: TRBJ2-5; clone_size: few; cdr3_length: 17; d_call: TRBD2; v_call: TRBV12-3/TRBV12-4; cdr3_nt: TGTGCCAGCAGTCGCCGAGGCGGGGCGGGAGGCAGAGAGACCCAGTACTTC; cdr3_aa: CASSRRGGAGGRETQYF
j_call: TRBJ1-1; clone_size: .; cdr3_length: 15; d_call: .; v_call: TRBV4-1; cdr3_nt: TGCGCCAGCAGCCAAGATACGCCCACTATCACTGAAGCTTCCTTT; cdr3_aa: CASSQDTPTITEASF
j_call: TRBJ2-5; clone_size: .; cdr3_length: 15; d_call: .; v_call: TRBV7-9; cdr3_nt: TGTGCCAGCAGCTTAGAAGGGGTCCACCAAGAGACCCAGTACTTC; cdr3_aa: CASSLEGVHQETQYF
j_call: TRBJ1-5; clone_size: few; cdr3_length: 15; d_call: .; v_call: TRBV20-1; cdr3_nt: TGCAGTGCTAGAGAAGGGGCAGAAAGGTCCCAGCCCCAGCATTTT; cdr3_aa: CSAREGAERSQPQHF
j_call: TRBJ1-2; clone_size: .; cdr3_length: 15; d_call: TRBD1; v_call: TRBV4-1; cdr3_nt: TGCGCCAGCAGCCCACCCGGGACAGATGAGGGTGGCTACACCTTC; cdr3_aa: CASSPPGTDEGGYTF
j_call: TRBJ2-5; clone_size: .; cdr3_length: 15; d_call: .; v_call: TRBV13; cdr3_nt: TGTGCCAGCAGCTTAGGTACCCGCCCTGTGGAGACCCAGTACTTC; cdr3_aa: CASSLGTRPVETQYF
j_call: TRBJ2-2; clone_size: .; cdr3_length: 16; d_call: .; v_call: TRBV4-2; cdr3_nt: TGTGCCAGCAGCCAAGTGGGGGCCGGGTTTGGCGGGGAGCTGTTTTTT; cdr3_aa: CASSQVGAGFGGELFF